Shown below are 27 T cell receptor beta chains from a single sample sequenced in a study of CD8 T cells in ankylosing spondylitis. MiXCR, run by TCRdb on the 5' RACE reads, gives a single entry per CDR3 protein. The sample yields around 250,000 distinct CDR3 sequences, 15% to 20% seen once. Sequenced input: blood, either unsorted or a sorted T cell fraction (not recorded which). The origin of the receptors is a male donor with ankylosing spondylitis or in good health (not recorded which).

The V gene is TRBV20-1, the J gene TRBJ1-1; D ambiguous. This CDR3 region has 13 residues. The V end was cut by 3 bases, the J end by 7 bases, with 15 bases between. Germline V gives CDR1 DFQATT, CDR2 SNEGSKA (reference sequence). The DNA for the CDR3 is TGCAGTGCTAGGCCGATCGGGGAGGGTGAAGCTTTCTTT. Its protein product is CSARPIGEGEAFF.

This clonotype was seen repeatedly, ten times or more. This CDR3 is CSVEDPAGRPSSYNEQFF. The CDR3 nucleotides are TGCAGCGTTGAAGACCCCGCCGGGCGACCGAGCTCCTACAATGAGCAGTTCTTC. The gene calls are TRBV29-1 and TRBJ2-1; D uncertain. Trimming removed 0 bases at V and 0 bases at J, with 18 bases between. The CDR3 extends over 18 amino acids. Germline V gene sequence: CDR1 SQVTM, CDR2 ANQGSEA.

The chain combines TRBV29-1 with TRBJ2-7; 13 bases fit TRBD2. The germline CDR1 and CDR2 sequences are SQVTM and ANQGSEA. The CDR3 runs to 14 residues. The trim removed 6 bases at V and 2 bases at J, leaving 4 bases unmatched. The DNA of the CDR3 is TGCAGCGTGTCCGGGACTAGCGGGGCCTACGAGCAGTACTTC. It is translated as CSVSGTSGAYEQYF.

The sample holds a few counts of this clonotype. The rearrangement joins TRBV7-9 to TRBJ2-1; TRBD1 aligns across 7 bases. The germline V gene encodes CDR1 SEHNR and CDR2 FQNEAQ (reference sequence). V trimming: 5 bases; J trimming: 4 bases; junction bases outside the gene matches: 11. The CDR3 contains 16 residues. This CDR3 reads CASSNSRDRNYNEQFF. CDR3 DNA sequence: TGTGCCAGCAGCAATAGCCGGGACAGAAATTACAATGAGCAGTTCTTC.

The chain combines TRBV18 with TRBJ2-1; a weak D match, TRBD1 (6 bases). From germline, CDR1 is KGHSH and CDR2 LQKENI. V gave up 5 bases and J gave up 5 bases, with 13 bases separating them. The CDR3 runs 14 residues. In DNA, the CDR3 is TGTGCCAGCTCAACCCCGACAGGAAACAATGAGCAGTTCTTC. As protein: CASSTPTGNNEQFF.

CDR3 protein: CASSFFSGGNYEQYF. The CDR3 DNA follows: TGCGCCAGCAGCTTTTTTAGCGGGGGAAACTACGAGCAGTACTTC. V is TRBV5-1 and J is TRBJ2-7; 9 bases agree with TRBD2. The CDR3 sequence is 15 residues long. Trimming took 2 bases from V and 3 from J; bases not matched to a gene: 6. The germline V gene encodes CDR1 SGHRS and CDR2 YFSETQ.

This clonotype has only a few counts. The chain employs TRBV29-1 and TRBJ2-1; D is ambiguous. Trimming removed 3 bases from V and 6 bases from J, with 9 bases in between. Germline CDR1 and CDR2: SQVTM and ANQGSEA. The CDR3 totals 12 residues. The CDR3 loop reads CSVESPANEQFF. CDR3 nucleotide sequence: TGCAGCGTTGAGTCGCCAGCCAATGAGCAGTTCTTC.

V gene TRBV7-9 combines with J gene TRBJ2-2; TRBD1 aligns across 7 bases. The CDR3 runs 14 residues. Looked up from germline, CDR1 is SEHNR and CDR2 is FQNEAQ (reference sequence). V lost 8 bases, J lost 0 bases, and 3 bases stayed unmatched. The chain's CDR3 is CASQGTANTGELFF. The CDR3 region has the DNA TGTGCCAGCCAAGGGACAGCGAACACCGGGGAGCTGTTTTTT.

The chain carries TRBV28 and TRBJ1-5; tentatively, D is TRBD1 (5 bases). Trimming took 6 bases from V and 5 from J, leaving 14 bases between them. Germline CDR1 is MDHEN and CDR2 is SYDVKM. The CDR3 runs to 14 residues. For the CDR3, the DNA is TGTGCCAGCAGGCGACCGGGGGGGGATCAGCCCCAGCATTTT. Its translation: CASRRPGGDQPQHF. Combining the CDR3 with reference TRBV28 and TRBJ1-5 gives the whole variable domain DVKVTQSSRYLVKRTGEKVFLECVQDMDHENMFWYRQDPGLGLRLIYFSYDVKMKEKGDIPEGYSVSREKKERFSLILESASTNQTSMYLCASRRPGGDQPQHFGDGTRLSIL.

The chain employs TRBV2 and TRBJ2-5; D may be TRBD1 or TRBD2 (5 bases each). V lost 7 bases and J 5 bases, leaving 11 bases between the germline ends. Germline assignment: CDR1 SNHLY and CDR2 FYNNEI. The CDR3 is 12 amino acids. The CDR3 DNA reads TGTGCCAGCACAGGGAGTTTGGAGACCCAGTACTTC. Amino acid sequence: CASTGSLETQYF.

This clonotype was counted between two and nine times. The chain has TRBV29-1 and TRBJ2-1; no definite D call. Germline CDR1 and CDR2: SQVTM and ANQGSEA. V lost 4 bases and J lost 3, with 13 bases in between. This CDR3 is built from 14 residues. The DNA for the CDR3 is TGCAGCGTTGCGCCTCGCTACATCTACAATGAGCAGTTCTTC. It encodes CSVAPRYIYNEQFF.

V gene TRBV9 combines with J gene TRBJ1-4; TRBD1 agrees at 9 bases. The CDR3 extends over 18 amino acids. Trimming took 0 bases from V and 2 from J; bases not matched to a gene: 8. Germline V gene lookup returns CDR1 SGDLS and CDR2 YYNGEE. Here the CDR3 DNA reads TGTGCCAGCAGCGTAGATCGGACAGGGGTTTCGACTAATGAAAAACTGTTTTTT. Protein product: CASSVDRTGVSTNEKLFF.

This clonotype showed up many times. CDR3 DNA sequence: TGCGCCAGCAGCTTCGAGGGGTGGACTGAAGCTTTCTTT. Translated: CASSFEGWTEAFF. The chain recombines TRBV5-1 with TRBJ1-1; maybe TRBD1 (5 bases). Germline V CDR1 and CDR2: SGHRS, YFSETQ. This CDR3 is 13 amino acids long. Trimming left V 2 bases short and J 5 bases short, with 10 bases between.

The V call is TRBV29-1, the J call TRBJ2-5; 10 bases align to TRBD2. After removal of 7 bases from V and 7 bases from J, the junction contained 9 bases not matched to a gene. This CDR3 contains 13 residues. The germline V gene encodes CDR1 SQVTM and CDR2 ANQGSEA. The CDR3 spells CSGRPSGRRTQYF. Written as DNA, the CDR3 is TGCAGCGGGAGACCTAGCGGGAGAAGGACCCAGTACTTC.

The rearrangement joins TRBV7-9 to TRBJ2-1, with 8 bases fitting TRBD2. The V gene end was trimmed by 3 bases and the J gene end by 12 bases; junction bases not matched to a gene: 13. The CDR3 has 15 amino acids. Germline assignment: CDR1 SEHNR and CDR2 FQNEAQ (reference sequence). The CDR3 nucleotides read TGTGCCAGCAGCTTGCGGACTAGCCAAGTTATTAGGCAGTTCTTC. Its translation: CASSLRTSQVIRQFF.

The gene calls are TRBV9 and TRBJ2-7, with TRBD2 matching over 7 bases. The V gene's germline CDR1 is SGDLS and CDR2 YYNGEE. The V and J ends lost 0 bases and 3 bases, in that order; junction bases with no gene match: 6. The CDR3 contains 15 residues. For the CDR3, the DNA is TGTGCCAGCAGCGTAGGGGGAGGGCCTTTCTACGAGCAGTACTTC. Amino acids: CASSVGGGPFYEQYF.

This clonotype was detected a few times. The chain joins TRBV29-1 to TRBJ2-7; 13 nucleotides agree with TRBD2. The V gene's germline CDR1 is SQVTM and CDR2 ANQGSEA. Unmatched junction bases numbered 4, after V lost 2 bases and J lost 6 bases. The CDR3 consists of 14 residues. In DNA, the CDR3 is TGCAGCGTTGAAAGGACTAGCGGGAGCAGCGAGCAGTACTTC. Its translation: CSVERTSGSSEQYF.

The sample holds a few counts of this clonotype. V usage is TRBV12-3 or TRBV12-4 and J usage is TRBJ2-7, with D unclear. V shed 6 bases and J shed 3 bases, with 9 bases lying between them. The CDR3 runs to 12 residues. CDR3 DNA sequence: TGTGCCAGCAGCCAGGTTCGCTACGAGCAGTACTTC. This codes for CASSQVRYEQYF.

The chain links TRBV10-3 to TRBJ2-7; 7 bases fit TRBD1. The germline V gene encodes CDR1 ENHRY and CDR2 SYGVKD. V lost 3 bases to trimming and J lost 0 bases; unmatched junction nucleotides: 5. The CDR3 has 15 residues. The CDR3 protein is CAISDGTDGSYEQYF. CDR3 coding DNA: TGTGCCATCAGTGATGGGACAGACGGCTCCTACGAGCAGTACTTC.

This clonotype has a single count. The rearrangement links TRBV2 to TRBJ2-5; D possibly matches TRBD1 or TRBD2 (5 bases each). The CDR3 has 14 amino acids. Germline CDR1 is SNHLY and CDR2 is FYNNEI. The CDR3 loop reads CVLGEGPGDETQYF. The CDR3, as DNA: TGTGTCCTCGGAGAAGGTCCTGGGGACGAGACCCAGTACTTC. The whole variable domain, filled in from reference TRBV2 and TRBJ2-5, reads EPEVTQTPSHQVTQMGQEVILRCVPISNHLYFYWYRQILGQKVEFLVSFYNNEISEKSEIFDDQFSVERPDGSNFTLKIRSTKLEDSAMYFCVLGEGPGDETQYFGPGTRLLVL.

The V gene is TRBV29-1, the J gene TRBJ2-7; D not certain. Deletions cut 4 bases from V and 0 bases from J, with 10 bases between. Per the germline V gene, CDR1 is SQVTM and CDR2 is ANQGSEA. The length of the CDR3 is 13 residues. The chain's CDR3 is CSVVDTNSYEQYF. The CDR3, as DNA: TGCAGCGTTGTCGACACCAACTCCTACGAGCAGTACTTC.

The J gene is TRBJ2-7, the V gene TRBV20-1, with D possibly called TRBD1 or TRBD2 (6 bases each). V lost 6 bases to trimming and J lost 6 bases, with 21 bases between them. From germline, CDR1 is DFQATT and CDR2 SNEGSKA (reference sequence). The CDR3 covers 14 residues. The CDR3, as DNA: TGCAGTGCCACGGGGGCAGGGAAATTTTGCGAGCAGTACTTC. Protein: CSATGAGKFCEQYF.

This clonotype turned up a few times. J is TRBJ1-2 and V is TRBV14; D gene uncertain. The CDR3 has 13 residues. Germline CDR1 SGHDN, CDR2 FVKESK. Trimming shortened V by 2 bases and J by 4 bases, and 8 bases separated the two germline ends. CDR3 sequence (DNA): TGTGCCAGCAGCCAAATAGGCAGCTATGGCTACACCTTC. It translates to CASSQIGSYGYTF.

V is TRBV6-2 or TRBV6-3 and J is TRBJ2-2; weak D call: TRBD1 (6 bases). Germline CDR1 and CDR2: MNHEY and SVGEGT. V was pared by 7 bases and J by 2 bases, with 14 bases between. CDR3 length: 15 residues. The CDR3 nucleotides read TGTGCCAGCACTCCGGACAGCCACAACACCGGGGAGCTGTTTTTT. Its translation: CASTPDSHNTGELFF.

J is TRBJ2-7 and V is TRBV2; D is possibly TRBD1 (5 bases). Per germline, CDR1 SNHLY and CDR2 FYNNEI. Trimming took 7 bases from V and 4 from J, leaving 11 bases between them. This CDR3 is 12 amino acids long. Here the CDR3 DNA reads TGTGCCAGCACCCAGGGTGCTTACGAGCAGTACTTC. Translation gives CASTQGAYEQYF. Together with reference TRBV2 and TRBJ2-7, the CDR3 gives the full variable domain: EPEVTQTPSHQVTQMGQEVILRCVPISNHLYFYWYRQILGQKVEFLVSFYNNEISEKSEIFDDQFSVERPDGSNFTLKIRSTKLEDSAMYFCASTQGAYEQYFGPGTRLTVT.

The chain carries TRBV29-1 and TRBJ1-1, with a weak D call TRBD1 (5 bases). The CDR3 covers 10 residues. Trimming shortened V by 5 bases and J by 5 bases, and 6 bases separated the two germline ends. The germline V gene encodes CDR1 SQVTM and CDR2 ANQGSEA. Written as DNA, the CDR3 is TGCAGCGTTAAGGGGACTGAAGCTTTCTTT. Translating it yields CSVKGTEAFF.

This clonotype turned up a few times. The chain's CDR3 is CATSRDNNYGYTF. The CDR3 DNA follows: TGTGCCACCAGCAGGGACAACAACTATGGCTACACCTTC. The V call is TRBV15, the J call TRBJ1-2; D perhaps matches TRBD1 (5 bases). Looked up from germline, CDR1 is LNHNV and CDR2 is YYDKDF (reference sequence). The CDR3 runs 13 residues. Trimming removed 3 bases at V and 2 bases at J, with 7 bases between.